What follows is one T cell receptor beta chain and its context. Its target is unknown. Profiled with immunoSEQ multiplex PCR; TCRdb holds only in-frame clones, not every one. Of 65,000 to 80,000 clones in the sample, 94% were seen once. The data derive from a study of cytomegalovirus exposure and HLA in healthy donors. Study-level findings and limits: Overall, around 160 TCR beta chains were annotated as cytomegalovirus-associated.

The clonotype comes from a woman aged 18-35 years in good health and CMV-seropositive. Sequencing input: PBMCs.

CDR3 in amino acids: CASAAESTDTQYF. CDR3 nucleotides: TGTGCCAGTGCTGCGGAGAGCACAGATACGCAGTATTTT. The chain has TRBV19 and TRBJ2-3; D is undetermined. This CDR3 has 13 residues. Germline V gene lookup returns CDR1 LNHDA and CDR2 SQIVND (reference sequence). Between the trimmed V and J ends, which lost 8 bases and 0 bases, there was a span of 9 bases. The full variable domain, in which reference TRBV19 and TRBJ2-3 provide the parts outside the CDR3, is DGGITQSPKYLFRKEGQNVTLSCEQNLNHDAMYWYRQDPGQGLRLIYYSQIVNDFQKGDIAEGYSVSREKKESFPLTVTSAQKNPTAFYLCASAAESTDTQYFGPGTRLTVL.